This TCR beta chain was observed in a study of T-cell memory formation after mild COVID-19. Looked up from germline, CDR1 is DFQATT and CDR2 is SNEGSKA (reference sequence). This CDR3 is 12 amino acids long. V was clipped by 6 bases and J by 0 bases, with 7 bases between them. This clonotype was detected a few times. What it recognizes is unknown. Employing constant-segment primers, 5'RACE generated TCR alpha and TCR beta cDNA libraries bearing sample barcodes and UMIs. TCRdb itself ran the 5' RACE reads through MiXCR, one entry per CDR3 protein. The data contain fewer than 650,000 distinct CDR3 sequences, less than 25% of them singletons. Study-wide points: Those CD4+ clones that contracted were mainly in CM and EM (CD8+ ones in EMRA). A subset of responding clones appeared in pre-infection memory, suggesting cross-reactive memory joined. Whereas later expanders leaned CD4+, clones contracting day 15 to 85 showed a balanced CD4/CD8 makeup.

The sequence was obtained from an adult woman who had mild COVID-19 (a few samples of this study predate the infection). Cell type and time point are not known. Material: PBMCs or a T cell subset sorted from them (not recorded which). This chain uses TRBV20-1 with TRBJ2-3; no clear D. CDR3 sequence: CSATASTDTQYF. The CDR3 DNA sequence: TGCAGTGCAACCGCTAGCACAGATACGCAGTATTTT.